The source of this T cell receptor beta chain is a study of tumor-infiltrating lymphocytes in oesophageal squamous cell carcinoma. CDR1 and CDR2 (germline): SGHRS, YFSETQ. The CDR3 length is 14 residues. V was shortened by 0 bases and J by 7 bases, with 10 bases between the two germline ends. TCRdb reprocessed the PCR reads with MiXCR, giving one entry per CDR3 protein. The sample holds some 6,000 distinct CDR3 sequences, roughly 15% seen once. The sample consisted of esophageal tumor tissue. The J gene is TRBJ2-2, the V gene TRBV5-1; either TRBD1 or TRBD2 may supply D (5 bases each). The sequence was obtained from a male donor with esophageal squamous cell carcinoma. CDR3 DNA sequence: TGCGCCAGCAGCTTGGAACTAGGGGTCGGGGAGCTGTTTTTT. Protein product: CASSLELGVGELFF.